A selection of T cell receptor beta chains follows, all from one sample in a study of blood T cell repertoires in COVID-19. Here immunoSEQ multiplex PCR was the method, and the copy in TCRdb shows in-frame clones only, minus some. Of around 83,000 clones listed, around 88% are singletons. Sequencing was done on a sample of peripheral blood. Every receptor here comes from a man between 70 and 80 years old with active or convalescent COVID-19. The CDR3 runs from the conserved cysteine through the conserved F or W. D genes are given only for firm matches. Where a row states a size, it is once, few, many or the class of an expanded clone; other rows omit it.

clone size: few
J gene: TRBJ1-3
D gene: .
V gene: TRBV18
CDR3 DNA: TGTGCCAGCTCACTAAGACAGGAGGCGTTGGGAAACACCATATATTTT
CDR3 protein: CASSLRQEALGNTIYF

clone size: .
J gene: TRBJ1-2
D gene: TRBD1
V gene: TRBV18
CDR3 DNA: TGTGCCAGCTCACTCCCGGTTGGACAGGGTTATGGCTACACCTTC
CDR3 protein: CASSLPVGQGYGYTF

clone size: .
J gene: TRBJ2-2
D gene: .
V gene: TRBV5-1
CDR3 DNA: TGCGCCAGCAGCTTGGGGTCCACTAGCAACACCGGGGAGCTGTTTTTT
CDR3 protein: CASSLGSTSNTGELFF

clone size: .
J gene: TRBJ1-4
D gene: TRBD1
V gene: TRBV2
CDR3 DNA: TGTGCCAGCAGAAGGGACAGGGGTGCAACTAATGAAAAACTGTTTTTT
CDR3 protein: CASRRDRGATNEKLFF

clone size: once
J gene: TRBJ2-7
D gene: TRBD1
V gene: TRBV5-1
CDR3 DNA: TGCGCCAGCAGCTTCACCCAGGGGGCGCAAAATTACGGGCAGTACTTC
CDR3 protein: CASSFTQGAQNYGQYF

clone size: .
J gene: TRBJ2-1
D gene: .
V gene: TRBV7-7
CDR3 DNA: TGTGCTAGCAGTACAGCGGCTAGCTCCTACAATGAGCAGTTCTTC
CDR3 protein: CASSTAASSYNEQFF

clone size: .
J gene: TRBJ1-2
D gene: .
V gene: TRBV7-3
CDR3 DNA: TGTGCCAGCAGGTCGACATTGAACTATGGCTACACCTTC
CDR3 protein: CASRSTLNYGYTF

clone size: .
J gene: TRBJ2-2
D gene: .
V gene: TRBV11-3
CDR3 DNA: TGTGCCAGCAGCCCTACGGGATCCCCAACCGGGGAGCTGTTTTTT
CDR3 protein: CASSPTGSPTGELFF

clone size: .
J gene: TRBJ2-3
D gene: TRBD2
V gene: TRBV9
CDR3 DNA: TGTGCCAGCAGCGTAGGGCTAGCGGGAGGCCTTAGCACAGATACGCAGTATTTT
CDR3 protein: CASSVGLAGGLSTDTQYF

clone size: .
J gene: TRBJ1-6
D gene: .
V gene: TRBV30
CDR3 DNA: TGTGCCTGGAGACCCCCTTGGGGCAGGCTTAATTCACCCCTCCACTTT
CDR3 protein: CAWRPPWGRLNSPLHF

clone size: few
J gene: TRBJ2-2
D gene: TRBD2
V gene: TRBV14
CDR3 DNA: TGTGCCAGCAGCCAAGATGGCCTAGCGGCGAACACCGGGGAGCTGTTTTTT
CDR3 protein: CASSQDGLAANTGELFF

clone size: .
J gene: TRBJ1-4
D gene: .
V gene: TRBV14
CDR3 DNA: TGTGCCAGCAGCCAGAGGGTGGGTTCGCCGCTGCGAAAACTGTTTTTT
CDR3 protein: CASSQRVGSPLRKLFF

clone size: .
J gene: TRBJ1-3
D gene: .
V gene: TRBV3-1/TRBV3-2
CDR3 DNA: TGTGCCAGCAGCCTCTGGGACACCCGGAACACCATATATTTT
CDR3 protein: CASSLWDTRNTIYF

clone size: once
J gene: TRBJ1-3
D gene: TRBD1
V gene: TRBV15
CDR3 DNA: TGTGCCACCGACCAGGGGGCGAGCTCTGGAAACACCATATATTTT
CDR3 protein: CATDQGASSGNTIYF

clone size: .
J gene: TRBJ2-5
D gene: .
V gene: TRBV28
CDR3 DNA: TGTGCCAGCAGTTTAAGAACAACCCAGTACTTC
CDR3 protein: CASSLRTTQYF

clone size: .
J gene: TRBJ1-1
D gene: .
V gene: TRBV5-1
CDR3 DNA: TGCGCCAGCAGCTTGGCATTAGGAGGGAGGAGGGACACTGAAGCTTTCTTT
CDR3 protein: CASSLALGGRRDTEAFF

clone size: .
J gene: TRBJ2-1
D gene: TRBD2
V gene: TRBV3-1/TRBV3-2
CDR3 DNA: TGTGCCAGCAGCCAAGTACTAGCGAGTTACAATGAGCAGTTCTTC
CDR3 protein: CASSQVLASYNEQFF

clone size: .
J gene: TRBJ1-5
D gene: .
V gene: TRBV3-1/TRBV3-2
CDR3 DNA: TGTGCCAGCAGCCAAGGCAGTCAGCCCCAGCATTTT
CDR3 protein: CASSQGSQPQHF

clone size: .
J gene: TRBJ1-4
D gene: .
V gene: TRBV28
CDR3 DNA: TGTGCCAGCAGTTTATCTGGAGGGTATGAAAAACTGTTTTTT
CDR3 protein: CASSLSGGYEKLFF

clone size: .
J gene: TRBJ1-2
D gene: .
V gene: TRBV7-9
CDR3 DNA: TGTGCCAGCAGCTTCCGGGGAGTGGGGTATGGCTACACCTTC
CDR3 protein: CASSFRGVGYGYTF

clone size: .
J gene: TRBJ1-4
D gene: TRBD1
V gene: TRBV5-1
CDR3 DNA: TGCGCCAGCAGCTCCCAGGGACAGGGAGGTGAAAAACTGTTTTTT
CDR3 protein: CASSSQGQGGEKLFF

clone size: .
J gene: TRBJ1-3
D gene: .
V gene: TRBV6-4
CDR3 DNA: TGTGCCAGCAGCCTCAATCCAGGGGCCGCTGGAAACACCATATATTTT
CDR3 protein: CASSLNPGAAGNTIYF

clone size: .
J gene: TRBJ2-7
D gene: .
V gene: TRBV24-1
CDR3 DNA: TGTGCCACCAGTGCCCTCGACAGCTACGAGCAGTACTTC
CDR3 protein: CATSALDSYEQYF

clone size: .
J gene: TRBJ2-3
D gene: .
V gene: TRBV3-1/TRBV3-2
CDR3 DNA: TGTGCCAGCAGCCCGGTGGGGGGGGCGACAGATACGCAGTATTTT
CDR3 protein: CASSPVGGATDTQYF

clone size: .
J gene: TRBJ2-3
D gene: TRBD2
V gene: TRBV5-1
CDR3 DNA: TGCGCCAGCAGCTTGGGGACTAGCGGGAGGGCCACAGATACGCAGTATTTT
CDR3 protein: CASSLGTSGRATDTQYF

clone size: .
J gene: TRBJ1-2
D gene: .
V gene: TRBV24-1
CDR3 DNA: TGTGCCACCAGTGATTCTCTATATGGCTACACCTTC
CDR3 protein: CATSDSLYGYTF

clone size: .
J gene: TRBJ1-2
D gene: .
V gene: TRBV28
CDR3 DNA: TGTGCCAGCAGTTTACAGGGGCACTATGGCTACACCTTC
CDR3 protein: CASSLQGHYGYTF

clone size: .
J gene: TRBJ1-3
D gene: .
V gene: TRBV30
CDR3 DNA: TGTGCCTGGAGTCAGGGTTCTGGAAACACCATATATTTT
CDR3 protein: CAWSQGSGNTIYF

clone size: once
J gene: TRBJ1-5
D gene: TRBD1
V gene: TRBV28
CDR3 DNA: TGTGCCAGCAGTCCGACCCAGGGGGCCTTCAATCAGCCCCAGCATTTT
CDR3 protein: CASSPTQGAFNQPQHF